Shown below are 30 T cell receptor beta chains from a single sample sequenced in a study of shared clonotypes between healthy human individuals (dated by TCRdb to the early 2020s). The library was made by the immunoSEQ multiplex PCR assay. Held by TCRdb, this immuneACCESS table contains in-frame sequences only and omits some clones. Under half of the omission traces to an unresolved V gene where checked; the cause of the rest is unknown. This sample comprises some 1,400,000 clones, roughly 95% of them detected only once. Approximately 1.1% of the sample belongs to the ten largest clones. Sequencing was done on a sample of naive CD4+ T cells sorted from blood. The intended sense of this specimen's cell subset or site label: CD45RA+ positively selected. The receptors here all came from a man in his thirties or forties in good health.

Comment on this clone: The sample carries other DNA sequences with the same CDR3. The chain combines TRBV18 with TRBJ2-3; a weak D match, TRBD1 (6 bases). Germline CDR1 KGHSH, CDR2 LQKENI. The V end was cut by 3 bases, the J end by 6 bases, with 13 bases between. The CDR3 has 14 amino acids. CDR3 loop: CASSPGTRGDTQYF. DNA for the CDR3: TGTGCCAGCTCACCTGGGACGAGGGGGGATACGCAGTATTTT.

The gene calls are TRBV5-1 and TRBJ2-7; tentatively, D is TRBD1 or TRBD2 (5 bases each). The CDR3 runs to 17 residues. Germline-derived CDR1 and CDR2 are SGHRS and YFSETQ. Deletions cut 4 bases from V and 0 bases from J, with 20 bases between. DNA of the CDR3: TGCGCCAGCAGCGGCCGGGACCACATACTTTTCTCCTACGAGCAGTACTTC. It specifies CASSGRDHILFSYEQYF.

This chain joins TRBV29-1 and TRBJ2-3; 7 bases map to TRBD1. CDR3 size: 12 residues. Germline loops: CDR1 SQVTM, CDR2 ANQGSEA. The V gene end was trimmed by 8 bases and the J gene end by 4 bases; junction bases not matched to a gene: 6. CDR3 DNA: TGCAGCACCAGACAGGGCGCAGATACGCAGTATTTT. This sequence encodes CSTRQGADTQYF.

In regard to this clone: The sample carries other DNA sequences with the same CDR3. The chain employs TRBV6-5 and TRBJ1-5; possibly TRBD1 for D (5 bases). The CDR3 extends over 14 amino acids. The V gene lost 2 bases and the J gene lost 2 bases, with 7 bases spanning the gap. Per the germline V gene, CDR1 is MNHEY and CDR2 is SVGAGI. The CDR3 loop is CASSYLGGNQPQHF. The CDR3 DNA reads TGTGCCAGCAGTTACCTGGGGGGCAATCAGCCCCAGCATTTT.

A word on this clone: Different DNA sequences within this sample yield the same CDR3. The chain links TRBV18 to TRBJ1-3; D is ambiguous. The CDR3 totals 15 residues. CDR1 is KGHSH and CDR2 is LQKENI in the germline V gene. V was clipped by 3 bases and J by 4 bases, with 13 bases between them. The CDR3 DNA follows: TGTGCCAGCTCACCGCCGAACCTGGCAGGAAACACCATATATTTT. Protein product: CASSPPNLAGNTIYF.

The rearrangement links TRBV7-3 to TRBJ2-1; a possible D gene is TRBD2 (6 bases). The ends were cut back, 4 bases at V and 2 bases at J, with 12 bases in the middle. CDR1 is SGHTA and CDR2 is FQGTGA in the germline V gene. The CDR3 loop spans 15 amino acids. Here the CDR3 reads CASSSSGVTYNEQFF. The CDR3 DNA reads as TGTGCCAGCAGCTCGTCGGGAGTGACCTACAATGAGCAGTTCTTC.

This clone has only one observation. V is TRBV28 and J is TRBJ1-5; D ambiguous. Germline V gene data show CDR1 as MDHEN and CDR2 as SYDVKM. The V gene lost 7 bases and the J gene lost 7 bases, with 20 bases spanning the gap. The CDR3 has 15 amino acids. CDR3 loop: CASNLQQTAAQPQHF. In nucleotides, the CDR3 is TGTGCCAGCAACCTACAGCAGACGGCCGCGCAGCCCCAGCATTTT. The full variable domain, in which reference TRBV28 and TRBJ1-5 provide the parts outside the CDR3, is DVKVTQSSRYLVKRTGEKVFLECVQDMDHENMFWYRQDPGLGLRLIYFSYDVKMKEKGDIPEGYSVSREKKERFSLILESASTNQTSMYLCASNLQQTAAQPQHFGDGTRLSIL.

The chain carries TRBV11-2 and TRBJ1-2; no clear D gene. Germline CDR1 is SGHAT and CDR2 is FQNNGV. Trimming shortened V by 5 bases and J by 1 base, and 14 bases separated the two germline ends. CDR3 size: 15 residues. In DNA form, the CDR3 reads TGTGCCAGCAGCCGCAGGAATTGGGTTAACTATGGCTACACCTTC. This translates into CASSRRNWVNYGYTF.

A single count supports this clone. This rearrangement joins TRBV9 to TRBJ2-7; 7 bases line up with TRBD2. Looked up from germline, CDR1 is SGDLS and CDR2 is YYNGEE. The J segment lost 2 bases and the V segment lost 0 bases, leaving 11 bases of the junction unmatched. The CDR3 length is 17 residues. The CDR3 DNA follows: TGTGCCAGCAGCGTAGCCGGAGTTTGGGGGGGTACCTACGAGCAGTACTTC. This gives the protein CASSVAGVWGGTYEQYF.

The V call is TRBV27, the J call TRBJ2-1; perhaps TRBD2 as D (6 bases). CDR1 and CDR2 (germline): MNHEY, SMNVEV (reference sequence). The CDR3 spans 17 residues. Trimming left V 4 bases short and J 1 base short, with 17 bases between. CDR3 nucleotides: TGTGCCAGCAGTTACGGCCCCCGACTAGGTTCCTACAATGAGCAGTTCTTC. Protein: CASSYGPRLGSYNEQFF.

This chain joins TRBV7-2 and TRBJ2-5; possibly TRBD2 for D (5 bases). The V gene's germline CDR1 is SGHTA and CDR2 FQGNSA. The CDR3 covers 12 residues. V was clipped by 1 base and J by 10 bases, with 10 bases between them. DNA for the CDR3: TGTGCCAGCAGCTTAGAGAGGGAAGGCCAGTACTTC. Its translation is CASSLEREGQYF.

The genes are TRBV6-5 and TRBJ2-5, with TRBD1 identical over 9 bases. Germline-derived CDR1 and CDR2 are MNHEY and SVGAGI. This CDR3 region has 15 residues. With 6 bases clipped from V and 7 bases from J, the junction kept 12 bases outside the gene matches. The DNA for the CDR3 is TGTGCCAGCAGCCAACAGGGGGCCCAACAGGTGACCCAGTACTTC. Translating it yields CASSQQGAQQVTQYF.

This clone has a single count. This rearrangement joins TRBV11-2 to TRBJ2-7; a possible D gene is TRBD1 (8 bases). The CDR3 is 18 residues long. Germline assignment: CDR1 SGHAT and CDR2 FQNNGV. The V gene lost 4 bases and the J gene lost 2 bases, with 24 bases spanning the gap. CDR3 bases: TGTGCCAGCAGCTACGGACAGGGAAGATCGCGGGAGACCTACGAGCAGTACTTC. Amino acid sequence: CASSYGQGRSRETYEQYF.

The rearrangement links TRBV28 to TRBJ2-7; possibly TRBD1 for D (6 bases). The germline gives CDR1 MDHEN, CDR2 SYDVKM. The V end was cut by 4 bases, the J end by 2 bases, with 15 bases between. The CDR3 totals 15 residues. The CDR3 protein is CASSSHRAPTYEQYF. CDR3 bases: TGTGCCAGCAGTTCTCACAGGGCCCCTACCTACGAGCAGTACTTC.

The chain recombines TRBV4-2 with TRBJ2-7; 7 bases map to TRBD2. The V gene end was trimmed by 2 bases and the J gene end by 4 bases; junction bases not matched to a gene: 8. The CDR3 runs to 15 residues. The germline CDR1 and CDR2 sequences are LGHNA and YNFKEQ. CDR3 protein: CASSQNPAGEYEQYF. The CDR3 coding sequence is TGTGCCAGCAGCCAAAACCCTGCGGGGGAGTACGAGCAGTACTTC.

With regard to this clone: This same CDR3 is encoded by further DNA sequences in the sample. CDR3 in DNA: TGTGCCAGCAGTGATCGGGGAGGGCCCTACGAGCAGTACTTC. This translates into CASSDRGGPYEQYF. The gene calls are TRBV6-1 and TRBJ2-7; the match to TRBD2 covers 7 bases. V was pared by 3 bases and J by 2 bases, with 4 bases of the junction left unmatched. Per the germline V gene, CDR1 is MNHNS and CDR2 is SASEGT. This CDR3 region has 14 residues.

The chain has TRBV7-9 and TRBJ1-1; TRBD1 matches at 9 bases. Unmatched junction bases numbered 6, after V lost 5 bases and J lost 5 bases. Per the germline V gene, CDR1 is SEHNR and CDR2 is FQNEAQ (reference sequence). The CDR3 totals 14 residues. CDR3 region: CASSNRDRETEAFF. The CDR3 DNA sequence: TGTGCCAGCAGCAATCGGGACAGGGAAACTGAAGCTTTCTTT.

V gene TRBV18 combines with J gene TRBJ1-3, with TRBD1 identical over 9 bases. The CDR3 covers 17 residues. Germline loops: CDR1 KGHSH, CDR2 LQKENI. J was trimmed by 2 bases and V by 0 bases; bases with no gene match: 5. CDR3 nucleotide sequence: TGTGCCAGCTCACCACCGGGACAGGGCGTTGCTGGAAACACCATATATTTT. This gives the protein CASSPPGQGVAGNTIYF. The full variable domain, in which reference TRBV18 and TRBJ1-3 provide the parts outside the CDR3, is NAGVMQNPRHLVRRRGQEARLRCSPMKGHSHVYWYRQLPEEGLKFMVYLQKENIIDESGMPKERFSAEFPKEGPSILRIQQVVRGDSAAYFCASSPPGQGVAGNTIYFGEGSWLTVV.

V usage is TRBV10-3 and J usage is TRBJ2-3; D could derive from TRBD1 or TRBD2 (5 bases each). Trimming pared 2 bases from V and 3 bases from J, leaving 18 bases between. CDR3 length: 17 amino acids. CDR1 and CDR2 from the germline V gene are ENHRY and SYGVKD. The CDR3 nucleotides read TGTGCCATCAGTGAGCTCGGGGTTCCCGAGGGGACAGATACGCAGTATTTT. Protein: CAISELGVPEGTDTQYF.

The chain uses TRBV5-1 and TRBJ2-1, with 7 bases that match TRBD2. CDR3 length equals 16 residues. With 4 bases clipped from V and 0 bases from J, the junction kept 7 bases outside the gene matches. Germline lookup yields CDR1 SGHRS and CDR2 YFSETQ. The CDR3 coding sequence is TGCGCCAGCAGCCCATTGACTAGCCTCTCCTACAATGAGCAGTTCTTC. This translates into CASSPLTSLSYNEQFF. Based on the CDR3 plus reference TRBV5-1 and TRBJ2-1, the full variable domain is KAGVTQTPRYLIKTRGQQVTLSCSPISGHRSVSWYQQTPGQGLQFLFEYFSETQRNKGNFPGRFSGRQFSNSRSEMNVSTLELGDSALYLCASSPLTSLSYNEQFFGPGTRLTVL.

J is TRBJ2-7 and V is TRBV7-2, with TRBD1 identical over 7 bases. CDR1 and CDR2 (germline): SGHTA, FQGNSA. V lost 0 bases and J lost 2; bases outside the gene matches: 4. This CDR3 contains 15 residues. The CDR3 here is CASSLAPGTAYEQYF. The DNA for the CDR3 is TGTGCCAGCAGCTTAGCGCCCGGGACAGCCTACGAGCAGTACTTC.

The chain uses TRBV14 and TRBJ2-3; 7 positions match TRBD1. V dropped 5 bases and J dropped 4; count of bases not matched to a gene: 6. The CDR3 loop spans 14 amino acids. The V gene's germline CDR1 is SGHDN and CDR2 FVKESK. CDR3: CASSTRQGSDTQYF. In nucleotides, the CDR3 is TGTGCCAGCAGCACTCGACAGGGCTCAGATACGCAGTATTTT.

The J gene is TRBJ2-2, the V gene TRBV9; 9 positions match TRBD2. With V trimmed by 2 bases and J by 7 bases, 6 bases remained unmatched. Looked up from germline, CDR1 is SGDLS and CDR2 is YYNGEE. The CDR3 sequence is 15 residues long. CDR3 in DNA: TGTGCCAGCAGCGTTTTAGCGGGAGTGGACGGGGAGCTGTTTTTT. The encoded protein is CASSVLAGVDGELFF.

J is TRBJ2-1 and V is TRBV9; tentative D call: TRBD1 (5 bases). V lost 0 bases and J lost 9, with 13 bases in between. CDR1 is SGDLS, CDR2 YYNGEE, per germline. This CDR3 spans 14 amino acids. CDR3 amino acids: CASSVVGAQGEQFF. CDR3 nucleotide sequence: TGTGCCAGCAGCGTAGTTGGGGCGCAGGGTGAGCAGTTCTTC.

V is TRBV19 and J is TRBJ2-3; D is perhaps TRBD1 (6 bases). There are 16 residues in the CDR3. Germline V CDR1 and CDR2: LNHDA, SQIVND (reference sequence). V was shortened by 4 bases and J by 3 bases, with 17 bases between the two germline ends. The CDR3 DNA is TGTGCCAGTAGTACCAACGGGGCAGGGGTGACAGATACGCAGTATTTT. Its translation is CASSTNGAGVTDTQYF.

The rearrangement uses TRBV29-1 and TRBJ2-2; no definite D call. CDR3 length equals 14 residues. Germline V gives CDR1 SQVTM, CDR2 ANQGSEA. V lost 5 bases, J lost 2 bases, and 12 bases lay in between. CDR3 nucleotides: TGCAGCGTTCAGATCTTGCTTAACACCGGGGAGCTGTTTTTT. Its translation is CSVQILLNTGELFF.

CDR3 protein: CASNRSNQPQHF. CDR3 DNA sequence: TGTGCCAGCAATCGTAGCAATCAGCCCCAGCATTTT. V and J are TRBV6-1 and TRBJ1-5; unclear D gene. Germline-derived CDR1 and CDR2 are MNHNS and SASEGT. V was pared by 7 bases and J by 0 bases, with 4 bases between. The CDR3 length is 12 residues.

V usage is TRBV14 and J usage is TRBJ2-3, with 8 bases lining up with TRBD2. The CDR3 totals 19 residues. CDR1 is SGHDN, CDR2 FVKESK, per germline. Trimming cost V 4 bases and J 0 bases; bases outside gene matches: 15. CDR3 sequence reads: CASSPPGGRLAQSTDTQYF. For the CDR3, the DNA is TGTGCCAGCAGCCCCCCTGGGGGAAGACTAGCGCAGAGCACAGATACGCAGTATTTT. The whole variable domain, remainder taken from reference TRBV14 and TRBJ2-3, is EAGVTQFPSHSVIEKGQTVTLRCDPISGHDNLYWYRRVMGKEIKFLLHFVKESKQDESGMPNNRFLAERTGGTYSTLKVQPAELEDSGVYFCASSPPGGRLAQSTDTQYFGPGTRLTVL.

This clone was counted only a few times. The rearrangement uses TRBV28 and TRBJ2-2; no firm D call. CDR1 and CDR2 (germline): MDHEN, SYDVKM. The CDR3 has 11 residues. Trimming took 10 bases from V and 8 from J, leaving 11 bases between them. This CDR3 is CATVALGELFF. CDR3 coding DNA: TGTGCCACCGTAGCCCTAGGGGAGCTGTTTTTT.

V gene TRBV5-4 combines with J gene TRBJ2-1, with TRBD2 identical over 14 bases. The CDR3 is made up of 15 amino acids. Germline CDR1 and CDR2: SGHNT and YYREEE (reference sequence). V lost 4 bases to trimming and J lost 5 bases; unmatched junction nucleotides: 2. The CDR3 sequence is CASSKGLAGDNEQFF. The CDR3 DNA reads TGTGCCAGCAGCAAGGGACTAGCGGGAGACAATGAGCAGTTCTTC.